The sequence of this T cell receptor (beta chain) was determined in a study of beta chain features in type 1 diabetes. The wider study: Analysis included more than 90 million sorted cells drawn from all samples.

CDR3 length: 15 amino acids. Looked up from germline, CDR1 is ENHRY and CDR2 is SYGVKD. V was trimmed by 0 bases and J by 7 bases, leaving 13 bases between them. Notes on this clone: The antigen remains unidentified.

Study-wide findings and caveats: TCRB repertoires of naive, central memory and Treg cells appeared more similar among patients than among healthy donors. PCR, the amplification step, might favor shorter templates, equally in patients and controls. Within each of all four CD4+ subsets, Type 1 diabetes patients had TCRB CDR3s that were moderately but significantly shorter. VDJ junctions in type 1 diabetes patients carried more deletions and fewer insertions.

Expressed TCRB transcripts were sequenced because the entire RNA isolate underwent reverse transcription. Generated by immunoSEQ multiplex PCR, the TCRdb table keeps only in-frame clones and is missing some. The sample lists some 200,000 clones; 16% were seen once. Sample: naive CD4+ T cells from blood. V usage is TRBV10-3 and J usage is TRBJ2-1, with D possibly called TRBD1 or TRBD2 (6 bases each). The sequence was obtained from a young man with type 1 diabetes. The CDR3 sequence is CAISESRGGGNEQFF. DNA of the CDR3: TGTGCCATCAGTGAGTCTCGCGGAGGGGGGAATGAGCAGTTCTTC.